The entry below describes one TCR beta chain. This CDR3 spans 15 amino acids. Germline CDR1 is SGHRS and CDR2 is YFSETQ. These data come from a study of T cells expressing NK-cell markers. Turning to the study itself: Investigators obtained TCR beta repertoires from sorted CD3+CD56+NKG2C+, CD3+CD56+NKG2C- and CD3+CD56-NKG2C+ T cells. One of eight sequenced donors was HCMV-seronegative; the other seven were seropositive.

With UMIs, 5'RACE template switching was used to make TCR beta cDNA. TCRdb reanalyzed the 5' RACE reads and collapses them to one entry per CDR3 protein, without DNA. The sample has some 410,000 distinct CDR3 sequences, and its top ten clones hold about 7.1%. The chain joins TRBV5-1 to TRBJ2-7; TCRdb lists TRBD1, though no DNA is available to test this call. This sequence was found in a woman aged 18 to 75 in good health. The sample consisted of blood T cells: a sorted CD56 or NKG2C T cell subset, CD4+ or CD8+ T cells, or bulk PBMC T cells (not recorded which). The CDR3 sequence: CASSYRTGSSYEQYF.